These 29 T cell receptor beta chains were all obtained from the same sample, sequenced in a study of PD-L1 blockade in urothelial cancer. Measured with immunoSEQ multiplex PCR; TCRdb has only the in-frame clones, and not every one. The profile covers 46,000 or so clones, with around 87% appearing a single time and 10% taken by the ten largest. Stated time point: peripheral blood 6 weeks after treatment start. The sample here was PBMCs, taken around atezolizumab (anti-PD-L1) treatment. The receptors originated from a man aged 60 to 69 with urothelial cancer.

This chain uses TRBV5-1 with TRBJ1-1; possibly TRBD1 for D (5 bases). V was trimmed by 0 bases and J by 4 bases, leaving 13 bases between them. This CDR3 has 15 amino acids. Germline CDR1 and CDR2: SGHRS and YFSETQ. The CDR3 coding sequence is TGCGCCAGCAGCTTGGATCCGGCCCAGGGCACTGAAGCTTTCTTT. It translates to CASSLDPAQGTEAFF.

This clone was observed a handful of times. The chain combines TRBV5-1 with TRBJ1-3; no firm D call. Germline CDR1 SGHRS, CDR2 YFSETQ. The V and J ends lost 4 bases and 0 bases respectively, with 11 bases between them. This CDR3 is built from 15 residues. The CDR3 DNA reads TGCGCCAGCAGCCCATCCGGGAGCTCTGGAAACACCATATATTTT. Its translation: CASSPSGSSGNTIYF.

This clone has just one count. The gene calls are TRBV29-1 and TRBJ2-3; 8 bases match TRBD2. Germline V gives CDR1 SQVTM, CDR2 ANQGSEA. V shed 6 bases, J shed 4 bases, and the junction held 6 bases outside the gene matches. The CDR3 runs 13 residues. The DNA of the CDR3 is TGCAGCGTGACCGGGGGGGACCCAGATACGCAGTATTTT. This gives the protein CSVTGGDPDTQYF.

The chain is built from TRBV29-1 and TRBJ2-7; D perhaps matches TRBD1 (6 bases). V shed 5 bases and J shed 0 bases, with 14 bases lying between them. CDR3 size: 14 residues. Germline assignment: CDR1 SQVTM and CDR2 ANQGSEA. The CDR3 loop is CSVLLQGNSYEQYF. The CDR3 DNA is TGCAGCGTTTTATTACAGGGAAACTCCTACGAGCAGTACTTC.

This chain links TRBV30 with TRBJ1-1; D gene unclear. The V end was cut by 5 bases, the J end by 1 base, with 11 bases between. This CDR3 is built from 13 residues. CDR1 is GTSNPN, CDR2 SVGIG, per germline (reference sequence). The CDR3: CAWLYGKNTEAFF. CDR3 bases: TGTGCCTGGTTATACGGGAAGAACACTGAAGCTTTCTTT.

This sequence joins TRBV28 and TRBJ2-1, with 12 positions matching TRBD1. There are 16 residues in the CDR3. Per germline, CDR1 MDHEN and CDR2 SYDVKM. V shed 11 bases, J shed 6 bases, and the junction held 14 bases outside the gene matches. The CDR3 DNA is TGTGCCTGTTATACGGCCGGGACAGGGGGCTTCAATGAGCAGTTCTTC. It codes for CACYTAGTGGFNEQFF.

This sequence joins TRBV11-2 and TRBJ2-7; the D gene is possibly TRBD2 (6 bases). Germline loops: CDR1 SGHAT, CDR2 FQNNGV. CDR3 length: 17 residues. V was trimmed by 0 bases and J by 1 base, leaving 16 bases between them. CDR3 bases: TGTGCCAGCAGCTTAGATTCGTTGGGGGGAAAATCCTACGAGCAGTACTTC. Its protein is CASSLDSLGGKSYEQYF.

CDR3 in amino acids: CASSTGDPRGYGYTF. The CDR3 DNA sequence: TGTGCCAGTAGTACGGGGGACCCACGGGGCTATGGCTACACCTTC. The genes are TRBV19 and TRBJ1-2; possible D gene TRBD1, 5 bases. Germline assignment: CDR1 LNHDA and CDR2 SQIVND (reference sequence). This CDR3 is built from 15 residues. Trimming took 4 bases from V and 4 from J, leaving 16 bases between them.

J is TRBJ2-2 and V is TRBV7-3; D call uncertain. Germline V CDR1 and CDR2: SGHTA, FQGTGA. With 5 bases removed from V and 7 bases from J, the gap between germline ends came to 11 bases. The CDR3 totals 13 residues. The CDR3: CASSIRQDGELFF. In nucleotides, the CDR3 is TGTGCCAGCAGCATCCGACAAGACGGGGAGCTGTTTTTT.

This chain links TRBV7-2 with TRBJ2-1, with D possibly matching TRBD2 (6 bases). Per germline, CDR1 SGHTA and CDR2 FQGNSA. The ends were cut back, 3 bases at V and 3 bases at J, with 12 bases in the middle. This CDR3 is built from 15 residues. In DNA form, the CDR3 reads TGTGCCAGCAGCTTTGCAGGGAGGCTCTACAATGAGCAGTTCTTC. Translation: CASSFAGRLYNEQFF.

Points on this clone: One end of the junction is discordant with germline, which a read error may explain. This rearrangement joins TRBV19 to TRBJ1-5; 7 bases are a match to TRBD1. The CDR3 totals 12 residues. Germline loops: CDR1 LNHDA, CDR2 SQIVND (reference sequence). CDR3 sequence reads: CASSMIDRAVYF. Here the CDR3 DNA reads TGTGCCAGTAGTATGATCGACAGGGCCGTCTATTTT.

The chain is built from TRBV7-9 and TRBJ2-7; 9 positions agree with TRBD1. V lost 1 base, J lost 2 bases, and 6 bases stayed unmatched. CDR1 SEHNR and CDR2 FQNEAQ come from the germline V gene (reference sequence). This CDR3 has 16 amino acids. The DNA for the CDR3 is TGTGCCAGCAGCTTAGTTTTGACAGGGGGGACCTACGAGCAGTACTTC. It codes for CASSLVLTGGTYEQYF. Together with reference TRBV7-9 and TRBJ2-7, the CDR3 gives the full variable domain: DTGVSQNPRHKITKRGQNVTFRCDPISEHNRLYWYRQTLGQGPEFLTYFQNEAQLEKSRLLSDRFSAERPKGSFSTLEIQRTEQGDSAMYLCASSLVLTGGTYEQYFGPGTRLTVT.

J is TRBJ2-3 and V is TRBV6-6; 8 nucleotides agree with TRBD1. Germline V gene data show CDR1 as MNHNY and CDR2 as SVGAGI (reference sequence). The J segment lost 4 bases and the V segment lost 4 bases, leaving 4 bases of the junction unmatched. This CDR3 region has 14 residues. In DNA form, the CDR3 reads TGTGCCAGCAGTTTCAGACAGGGGTCAGATACGCAGTATTTT. This gives the protein CASSFRQGSDTQYF.

This chain links TRBV27 with TRBJ1-1; tentatively, D is TRBD1 (5 bases). The CDR3 has 12 amino acids. CDR1 is MNHEY and CDR2 is SMNVEV in the germline V gene (reference sequence). The V gene lost 4 bases and the J gene lost 4 bases, with 7 bases spanning the gap. CDR3 sequence reads: CASSSGGTEAFF. The DNA of the CDR3 is TGTGCCAGCAGTTCGGGGGGCACTGAAGCTTTCTTT.

The chain employs TRBV11-3 and TRBJ2-1; 8 bases line up with TRBD1. CDR1 is SGHNT, CDR2 YENEEA, per germline. Unmatched junction bases numbered 11, after V lost 6 bases and J lost 7 bases. This CDR3 region has 15 residues. Here the CDR3 DNA reads TGTGCCAGCAGTCCGGACAGGGTGTCTGTAAATGAGCAGTTCTTC. It specifies CASSPDRVSVNEQFF.

The rearrangement links TRBV11-2 to TRBJ1-2; D is uncertain. Trimming took 0 bases from V and 4 from J, leaving 9 bases between them. Germline-derived CDR1 and CDR2 are SGHAT and FQNNGV. This CDR3 comprises 14 residues. The CDR3 DNA reads as TGTGCCAGCAGCTTAGATGAAACAGCCTATGGCTACACCTTC. It is translated as CASSLDETAYGYTF.

The chain joins TRBV5-8 to TRBJ1-6, with 7 bases aligning to TRBD1. The ends lost 0 bases at V and 10 bases at J; junction bases unmatched: 4. Germline CDR1 reads SGHTS; CDR2 reads YDEGEE. The CDR3 has 14 residues. This chain's CDR3 is CASSLVAGGSPLHF. CDR3 sequence (DNA): TGTGCCAGCAGCTTGGTGGCAGGGGGATCACCCCTCCACTTT.

This chain links TRBV4-1 with TRBJ2-3; 14 bases agree with TRBD2. V gave up 4 bases and J gave up 5 bases; unmatched junction bases: 11. This CDR3 has 18 amino acids. Per the germline V gene, CDR1 is MGHRA and CDR2 is YSYEKL. The chain's CDR3 is CASSRTPTSGGAVDTQYF. The CDR3 DNA reads TGCGCCAGCAGCCGAACCCCGACTAGCGGGGGGGCTGTAGATACGCAGTATTTT.

The chain has TRBV11-3 and TRBJ1-1; D not resolved. With 3 bases removed from V and 4 bases from J, the gap between germline ends came to 12 bases. CDR1 and CDR2 from the germline V gene are SGHNT and YENEEA. CDR3 length equals 14 residues. CDR3 sequence: CASSFSLASTEAFF. Written as DNA, the CDR3 is TGTGCCAGCAGCTTCTCGTTGGCAAGCACTGAAGCTTTCTTT.

This clone was recorded once. This chain uses TRBV4-1 with TRBJ2-5, with 12 nucleotides matching TRBD1. Trimming at V came to 1 base and at J to 5 bases, leaving 5 bases not matched to a gene. Germline loops: CDR1 MGHRA, CDR2 YSYEKL. This CDR3 is built from 16 residues. CDR3 sequence reads: CASSQGGTGGAETQYF. CDR3 bases: TGCGCCAGCAGCCAAGGGGGGACAGGGGGCGCGGAGACCCAGTACTTC.

V gene TRBV6-1 combines with J gene TRBJ1-5; D gene unclear. This CDR3 is built from 17 residues. Per germline, CDR1 MNHNS and CDR2 SASEGT. Trimming left V 0 bases short and J 4 bases short, with 16 bases between. CDR3 loop: CASSEARSGVGNQPQHF. CDR3 bases: TGTGCCAGCAGTGAAGCGCGGTCCGGGGTAGGGAATCAGCCCCAGCATTTT.

The CDR3 sequence is CASSRSLLWFEQYF. The CDR3 DNA reads TGTGCCAGCAGCCGATCTTTGCTATGGTTCGAGCAGTACTTC. The chain joins TRBV2 to TRBJ2-7; no clear D. The V and J ends lost 6 bases and 6 bases respectively, with 18 bases between them. CDR1 is SNHLY, CDR2 FYNNEI, per germline. CDR3 length: 14 amino acids.

This clone showed up just a few times. The chain couples TRBV27 to TRBJ1-6, with 7 bases fitting TRBD1. Germline CDR1 is MNHEY and CDR2 is SMNVEV (reference sequence). Trimming at V came to 4 bases and at J to 9 bases, leaving 9 bases not matched to a gene. This CDR3 spans 15 amino acids. The CDR3 nucleotides read TGTGCCAGCAGTTCTCCTCGGACAGGTGTTTCACCCCTCCACTTT. It translates to CASSSPRTGVSPLHF.

The chain couples TRBV6-4 to TRBJ1-1; D might be TRBD1 (6 bases). The CDR3 is 14 amino acids. Trimming took off 4 bases at V and 5 bases at J, with 14 bases between the two ends. Per the germline V gene, CDR1 is MRHNA and CDR2 is SNTAGT. CDR3 sequence reads: CASSGHRDLTEAFF. DNA of the CDR3: TGTGCCAGCAGTGGGCACAGGGATTTGACTGAAGCTTTCTTT.

The chain uses TRBV7-3 and TRBJ2-1; 9 bases line up with TRBD2. The CDR3 covers 14 residues. After removal of 5 bases from V and 7 bases from J, the junction contained 6 bases not matched to a gene. The germline V gene encodes CDR1 SGHTA and CDR2 FQGTGA. This chain's CDR3 is CASSPSGALNEQFF. The CDR3 DNA follows: TGTGCCAGCAGCCCTAGCGGGGCCTTAAATGAGCAGTTCTTC.

The CDR3 sequence: CAWELAYQETQYF. The CDR3 nucleotides are TGTGCCTGGGAGCTAGCGTACCAAGAGACCCAGTACTTC. The chain employs TRBV30 and TRBJ2-5; TRBD2 might be the D (6 bases). CDR1 is GTSNPN, CDR2 SVGIG, per germline (reference sequence). V was pared by 5 bases and J by 0 bases, with 10 bases between. This CDR3 comprises 13 residues.

This chain joins TRBV30 and TRBJ2-1; TRBD2 matches at 8 bases. Germline V gene sequence: CDR1 GTSNPN, CDR2 SVGIG (reference sequence). This CDR3 is 15 amino acids long. The V gene end was trimmed by 0 bases and the J gene end by 6 bases; junction bases not matched to a gene: 7. In DNA, the CDR3 is TGTGCCTGGAGTGTGGCGCGGGGGGCCGCCAATGAGCAGTTCTTC. Translated: CAWSVARGAANEQFF.

This clone was picked up one time. The genes are TRBV30 and TRBJ1-2; possibly TRBD1 for D (5 bases). Trimming removed 0 bases from V and 5 bases from J, with 13 bases in between. The germline V gene encodes CDR1 GTSNPN and CDR2 SVGIG (reference sequence). The CDR3 is 14 residues long. CDR3: CAWSVGSGRYGYTF. In DNA form, the CDR3 reads TGTGCCTGGAGTGTAGGGTCAGGGCGGTATGGCTACACCTTC.

V is TRBV5-4 and J is TRBJ2-5; D might be TRBD2 (6 bases). Germline lookup yields CDR1 SGHNT and CDR2 YYREEE (reference sequence). This CDR3 has 14 residues. Trimming removed 1 base from V and 4 bases from J, with 11 bases in between. CDR3 sequence reads: CASSLQGRRETQYF. In nucleotides, the CDR3 is TGTGCCAGCAGCTTGCAAGGGAGGCGAGAGACCCAGTACTTC.